A single T cell receptor beta chain is shown here with its context. V was cut by 4 bases and J by 2 bases, with 17 bases left in between. This CDR3 contains 16 residues. Germline V gene lookup returns CDR1 MGHRA and CDR2 YSYEKL. The sample comes from a study of early T cells in non-severe SARS-CoV-2 infection. Individual cDNA molecules carried attached unique molecular identifiers. TCRdb recomputed calls from the 5' RACE reads with MiXCR, one row per CDR3 protein. The profile shows about 83,000 distinct CDR3 sequences, around an eighth of them singletons. The chain recombines TRBV4-1 with TRBJ2-5, with D perhaps matching TRBD1 (6 bases). The sequencing sample was made of whole blood. This TCR came from an adult who was a healthcare worker with PCR-confirmed SARS-CoV-2 infection or an uninfected control (not recorded which). Here the CDR3 reads CASSPGPGRGQETQYF. The CDR3 coding sequence is TGCGCCAGCAGCCCGGGCCCGGGCAGGGGTCAAGAGACCCAGTACTTC.